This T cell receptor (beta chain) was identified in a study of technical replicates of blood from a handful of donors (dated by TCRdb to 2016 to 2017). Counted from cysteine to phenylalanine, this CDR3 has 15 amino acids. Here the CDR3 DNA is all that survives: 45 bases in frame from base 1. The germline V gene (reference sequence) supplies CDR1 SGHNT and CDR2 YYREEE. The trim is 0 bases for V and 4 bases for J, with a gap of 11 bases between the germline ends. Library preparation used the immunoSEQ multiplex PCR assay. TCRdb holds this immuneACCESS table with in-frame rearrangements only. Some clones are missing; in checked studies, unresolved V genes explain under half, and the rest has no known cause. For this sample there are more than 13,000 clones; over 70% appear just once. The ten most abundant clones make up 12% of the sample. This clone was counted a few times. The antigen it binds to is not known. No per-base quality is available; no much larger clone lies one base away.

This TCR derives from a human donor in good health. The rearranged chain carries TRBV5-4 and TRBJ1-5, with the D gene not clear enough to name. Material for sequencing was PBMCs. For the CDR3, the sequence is CASSLGTGANQPQHF. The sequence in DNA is TGTGCCAGCAGCTTGGGGACGGGAGCAAATCAGCCCCAGCATTTT.